The 3 T cell receptor beta chains reported below all come from one sample, sequenced in a study of shared clonotypes between healthy human individuals (TCRdb year 2020). The library was produced with the immunoSEQ multiplex PCR assay. As stored in TCRdb, this immuneACCESS dataset retains in-frame rearrangements with V and J assigned. A fraction of the clones does not appear; measured against another copy, unresolved V genes explain less than half of the discrepancy, and the remainder lacks a known reason. This sample holds about 1 million clones; around 74% were observed only once. Together, the top ten hold 1.4% of the sample. Specimen: memory CD4+ T cells sorted from blood. Explained via the paper, the cell subset or site label denotes: CD45RA-negative fraction. These receptors all come from a young man in good health.

This clone was seen a handful of times. CDR3 nucleotides: TGTGCCAGCAGTTACTTCGGGGGGCAGTATTTT. Protein: CASSYFGGQYF. This chain connects TRBV6-5 to TRBJ2-3; the D gene is possibly TRBD2 (6 bases). This CDR3 has 11 amino acids. Germline V gene data show CDR1 as MNHEY and CDR2 as SVGAGI. The V end lost 1 base, the J end lost 11 bases, and 7 bases lay between the germline ends.

V usage is TRBV30 and J usage is TRBJ1-2, with 10 bases lining up with TRBD1. V lost 2 bases to trimming and J lost 7 bases; unmatched junction nucleotides: 4. This CDR3 is built from 13 residues. Per the germline V gene, CDR1 is GTSNPN and CDR2 is SVGIG (reference sequence). CDR3 coding DNA: TGTGCCTGGAGTCCCGGGACAGGGGTTGGCTACACCTTC. Translation gives CAWSPGTGVGYTF. The variable domain in full, with the rest retrieved from reference TRBV30 and TRBJ1-2, is SQTIHQWPATLVQPVGSPLSLECTVEGTSNPNLYWYRQAAGRGLQLLFYSVGIGQISSEVPQNLSASRPQDRQFILSSKKLLLSDSGFYLCAWSPGTGVGYTFGSGTRLTVV.

The chain joins TRBV19 to TRBJ1-4; D gene unclear. The V and J ends lost 6 bases and 2 bases respectively, with 7 bases between them. This CDR3 is built from 13 residues. Germline assignment: CDR1 LNHDA and CDR2 SQIVND (reference sequence). In DNA form, the CDR3 reads TGTGCCAGTAGATCGGGGACTAATGAAAAACTGTTTTTT. Its protein product is CASRSGTNEKLFF.